This T cell receptor beta chain is from a study of Tregs in tolerant kidney transplant recipients. Broader study findings: This study did not directly address biological reproducibility. Tregs expanded with activated donor B cells seemed most donor-specific.

CD4+CD25+CD127- Tregs, CD4+CD25- non-Tregs, CD4 and CD8 cells were sorted. TCRdb keeps only in-frame clones here, not all; method: immunoSEQ multiplex PCR. The sample yields roughly 250,000 clones, about 80% seen once. Of note for this clone: Its antigen is undetermined.

This sequence was found in a human donor in good health. The sequenced material came from CD4+ T cells from blood.

The CDR3 DNA sequence: TGCAGCGTTCCTGGCGGGGGGGGTTCAGATACGCAGTATTTT. The encoded protein is CSVPGGGGSDTQYF. The chain recombines TRBV29-1 with TRBJ2-3; 9 nucleotides line up with TRBD2. The length of the CDR3 is 14 residues. The junction had 7 bases not matched to a gene; V was cut back by 5 bases and J by 4 bases. Germline lookup yields CDR1 SQVTM and CDR2 ANQGSEA.